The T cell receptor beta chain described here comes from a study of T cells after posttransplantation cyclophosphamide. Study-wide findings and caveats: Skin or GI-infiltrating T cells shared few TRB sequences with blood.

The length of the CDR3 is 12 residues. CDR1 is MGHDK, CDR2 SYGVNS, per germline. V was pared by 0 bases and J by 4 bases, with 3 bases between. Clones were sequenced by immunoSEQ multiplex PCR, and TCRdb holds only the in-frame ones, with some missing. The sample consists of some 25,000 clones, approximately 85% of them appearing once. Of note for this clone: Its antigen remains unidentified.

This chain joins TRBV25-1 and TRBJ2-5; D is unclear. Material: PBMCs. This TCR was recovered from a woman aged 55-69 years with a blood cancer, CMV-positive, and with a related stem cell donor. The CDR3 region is CASSEYRETQYF. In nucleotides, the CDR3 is TGTGCCAGCAGTGAATACAGAGAGACCCAGTACTTC.